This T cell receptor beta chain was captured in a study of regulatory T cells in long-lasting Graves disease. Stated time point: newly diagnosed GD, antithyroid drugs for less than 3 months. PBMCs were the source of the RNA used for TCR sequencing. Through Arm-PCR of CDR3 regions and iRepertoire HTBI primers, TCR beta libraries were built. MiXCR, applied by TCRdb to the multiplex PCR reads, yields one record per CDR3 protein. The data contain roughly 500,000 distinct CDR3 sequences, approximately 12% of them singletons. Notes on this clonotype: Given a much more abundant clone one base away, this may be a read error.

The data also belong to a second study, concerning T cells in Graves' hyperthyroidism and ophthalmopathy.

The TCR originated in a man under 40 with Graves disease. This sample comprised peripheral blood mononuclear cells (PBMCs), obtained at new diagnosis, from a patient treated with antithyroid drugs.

The CDR3 DNA reads as TGTGCTAGTGGTTTTTTCTACGATGAGCAGTTCTTC. Amino acid sequence: CASGFFYDEQFF. The chain recombines TRBV12-5 with TRBJ2-1; D call uncertain. The length of the CDR3 is 12 residues. The germline CDR1 and CDR2 sequences are LGHNT and FRNRAP.